This T cell receptor (beta chain) came from a study of post-analysis software for immune sequencing data. Study information: As for disease course, relapsing-remitting, secondary progressive and progressive-relapsing multiple sclerosis were all included.

TCR beta cDNA libraries included unique molecular identifiers. MiXCR, applied by TCRdb to the PCR reads, yields one record per CDR3 protein. The profile covers hundreds of thousands of distinct CDR3 sequences, with about 32% appearing a single time and more than 0.55% taken by the ten largest. The study, taken as a whole, reports: Patients had higher frequencies than controls of five or six TRBV segments, including TRBV5-6, TRBV5-1 and TRBV20-1. There was significantly lower normalized Chao1 diversity in multiple sclerosis patients than in controls.

Germline V gene sequence: CDR1 SGHDN, CDR2 FVKESK. V shed 2 bases and J 4 bases; nucleotides not matched to a gene: 8. This CDR3 region has 16 residues. Remarks on this clonotype: Its antigen remains unidentified.

V gene TRBV14 combines with J gene TRBJ2-5; 9 bases line up with TRBD1. This TCR came from a girl aged 10 to 17 with multiple sclerosis. The specimen was blood. This CDR3 reads CASSQRDRVLRETQYF. CDR3 nucleotide sequence: TGTGCCAGCAGCCAACGGGACAGGGTCTTGCGAGAGACCCAGTACTTC.